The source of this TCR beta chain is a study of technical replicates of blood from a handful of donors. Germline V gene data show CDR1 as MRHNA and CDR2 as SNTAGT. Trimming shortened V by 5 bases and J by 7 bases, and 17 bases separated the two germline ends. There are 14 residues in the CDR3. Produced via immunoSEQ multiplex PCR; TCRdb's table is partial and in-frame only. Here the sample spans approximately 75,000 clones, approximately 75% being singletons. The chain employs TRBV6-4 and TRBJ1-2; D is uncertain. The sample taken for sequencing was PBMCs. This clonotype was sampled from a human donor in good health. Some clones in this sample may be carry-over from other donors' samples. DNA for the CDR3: TGTGCCAGCAGTCCCTACCCAGGATACATTGGCTACACCTTC. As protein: CASSPYPGYIGYTF.